This TCR beta chain is drawn from a study of CD8 T cells in Susac syndrome. Reverse transcription of roughly 0.5 to 1 ug RNA was carried out with random hexamers. It was immunoSEQ multiplex PCR that amplified TCR beta CDR3 across 54 Vbeta and 13 Jbeta. TCRdb analysed the immunoSEQ multiplex PCR reads with MiXCR anew, one entry per CDR3 protein. The table records approximately 130,000 distinct CDR3 sequences, 91% of them present only once. Sequencing of TCR beta was performed on blood CD8+ T cells and on blood CD4+ T cells. The multiple sclerosis controls were treatment-naive patients, and their relapsing-remitting disease was stable or active. The authors negatively isolated CD8+ and CD4+ T cells and FACS-enriched TEMRA cells. The receptor was isolated from a human donor with multiple sclerosis. The sample was CD8+ T cells from PBMCs.

CDR3 DNA: TGTGCCAGCACAAGGATCGGGGCCAGCTACAATGAGCAGTTCTTC. Translated: CASTRIGASYNEQFF. The chain is built from TRBV6-5 and TRBJ2-1; perhaps D is TRBD1 or TRBD2 (5 bases each). Trimming cost V 7 bases and J 3 bases, with 16 bases left between them. This CDR3 is built from 15 residues. The germline gives CDR1 MNHEY, CDR2 SVGAGI.